This T cell receptor beta chain was sequenced during a study of T cell responses to AZD1222 COVID-19 vaccine. General study findings and limits: The study sampled repertoires only after the peak T cell response. With dominance at 160-218 and 743-854, vaccine-associated CD4 TCRs spanned spike.

For this clone: Its antigen is unknown.

Some clones are missing from TCRdb's copy, which holds only in-frame ones; the method was immunoSEQ multiplex PCR. The table has 70,000 to 90,000 clones, 89% seen once. The CDR3 length is 16 residues. V shed 4 bases and J shed 0 bases, with 11 bases lying between them. The germline gives CDR1 SGHRS, CDR2 YFSETQ. This TCR derives from an adult in good health. The material sequenced was peripheral blood, taken on day 0 of AZD1222 vaccination. The V call is TRBV5-1, the J call TRBJ1-6; D gene uncertain. CDR3 in amino acids: CASSPGDNSYNSPLHF. The CDR3 DNA reads TGCGCCAGCAGCCCCGGAGACAACTCCTATAATTCACCCCTCCACTTT.